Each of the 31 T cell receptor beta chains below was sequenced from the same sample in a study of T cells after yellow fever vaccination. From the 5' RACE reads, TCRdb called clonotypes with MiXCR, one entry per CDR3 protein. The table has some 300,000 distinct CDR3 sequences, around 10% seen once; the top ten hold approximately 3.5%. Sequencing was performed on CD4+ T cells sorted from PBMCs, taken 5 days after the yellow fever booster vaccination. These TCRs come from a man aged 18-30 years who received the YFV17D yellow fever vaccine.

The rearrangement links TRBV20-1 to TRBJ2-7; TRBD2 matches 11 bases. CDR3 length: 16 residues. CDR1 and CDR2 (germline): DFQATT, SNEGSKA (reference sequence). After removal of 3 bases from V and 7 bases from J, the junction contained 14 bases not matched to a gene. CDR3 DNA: TGCAGTGCTAGCATAATAGCGGGGGGGCCAGAATTGGAGCAGTACTTC. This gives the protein CSASIIAGGPELEQYF.

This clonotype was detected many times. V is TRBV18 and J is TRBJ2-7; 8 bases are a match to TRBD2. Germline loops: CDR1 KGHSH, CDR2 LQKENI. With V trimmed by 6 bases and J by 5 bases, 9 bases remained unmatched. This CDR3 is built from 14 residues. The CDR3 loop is CASSRGGAVDEQYF. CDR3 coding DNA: TGTGCCAGCTCCCGGGGGGGGGCTGTTGACGAGCAGTACTTC.

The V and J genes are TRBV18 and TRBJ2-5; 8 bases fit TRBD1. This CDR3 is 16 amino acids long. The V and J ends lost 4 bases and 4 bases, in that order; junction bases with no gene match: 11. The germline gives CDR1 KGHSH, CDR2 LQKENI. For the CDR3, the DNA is TGTGCCAGCTCACGACTTACCGGGACAGGAGGAGAGACCCAGTACTTC. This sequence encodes CASSRLTGTGGETQYF. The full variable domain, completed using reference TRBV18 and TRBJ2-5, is NAGVMQNPRHLVRRRGQEARLRCSPMKGHSHVYWYRQLPEEGLKFMVYLQKENIIDESGMPKERFSAEFPKEGPSILRIQQVVRGDSAAYFCASSRLTGTGGETQYFGPGTRLLVL.

The CDR3 DNA reads as TGTGCCAGTACCCTGACAGATTACACCGGGGAGCTGTTTTTT. It yields the protein CASTLTDYTGELFF. V and J are TRBV19 and TRBJ2-2, with D perhaps TRBD1 (5 bases). The CDR3 has 14 amino acids. V lost 7 bases and J lost 3, with 12 bases in between. Germline-derived CDR1 and CDR2 are LNHDA and SQIVND (reference sequence).

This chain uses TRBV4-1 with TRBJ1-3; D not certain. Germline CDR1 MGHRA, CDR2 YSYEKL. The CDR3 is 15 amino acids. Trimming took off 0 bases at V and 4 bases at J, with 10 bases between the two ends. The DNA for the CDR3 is TGCGCCAGCAGCCAAGACGAGTATTTCGGAAACACCATATATTTT. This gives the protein CASSQDEYFGNTIYF.

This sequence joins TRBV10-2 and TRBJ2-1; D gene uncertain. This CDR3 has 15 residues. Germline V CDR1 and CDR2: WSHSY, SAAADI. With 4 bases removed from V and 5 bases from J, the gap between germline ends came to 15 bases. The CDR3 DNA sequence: TGCGCCAGCAGTGGGGGTCTCGTTGGGAACAATGAGCAGTTCTTC. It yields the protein CASSGGLVGNNEQFF.

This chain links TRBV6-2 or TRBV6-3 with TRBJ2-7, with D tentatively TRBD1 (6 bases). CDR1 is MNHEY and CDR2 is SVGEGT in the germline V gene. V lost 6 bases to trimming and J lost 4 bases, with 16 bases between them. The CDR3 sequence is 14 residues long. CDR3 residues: CASRRQGIPYEQYF. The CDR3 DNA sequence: TGTGCCAGCAGACGGCAGGGGATCCCTTACGAGCAGTACTTC.

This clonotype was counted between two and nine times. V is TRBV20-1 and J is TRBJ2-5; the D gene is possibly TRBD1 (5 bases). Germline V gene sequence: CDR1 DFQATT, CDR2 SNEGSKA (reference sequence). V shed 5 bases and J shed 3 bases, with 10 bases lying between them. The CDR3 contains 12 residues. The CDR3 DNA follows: TGCAGTGCTGGCCACAGGAAAGAGACCCAGTACTTC. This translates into CSAGHRKETQYF.

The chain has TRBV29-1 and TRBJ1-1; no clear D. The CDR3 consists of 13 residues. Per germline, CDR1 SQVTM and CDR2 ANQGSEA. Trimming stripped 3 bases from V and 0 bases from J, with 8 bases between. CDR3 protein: CSVEVTVNTEAFF. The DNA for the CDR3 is TGCAGCGTTGAGGTGACCGTGAACACTGAAGCTTTCTTT. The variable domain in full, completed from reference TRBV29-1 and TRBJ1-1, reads SAVISQKPSRDICQRGTSLTIQCQVDSQVTMMFWYRQQPGQSLTLIATANQGSEATYESGFVIDKFPISRPNLTFSTLTVSNMSPEDSSIYLCSVEVTVNTEAFFGQGTRLTVV.

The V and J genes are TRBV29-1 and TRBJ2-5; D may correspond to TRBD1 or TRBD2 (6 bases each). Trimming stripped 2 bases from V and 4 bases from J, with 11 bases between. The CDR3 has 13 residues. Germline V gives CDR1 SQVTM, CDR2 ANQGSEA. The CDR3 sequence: CSVEPQGGETQYF. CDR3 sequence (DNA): TGCAGCGTTGAACCACAGGGAGGAGAGACCCAGTACTTC.

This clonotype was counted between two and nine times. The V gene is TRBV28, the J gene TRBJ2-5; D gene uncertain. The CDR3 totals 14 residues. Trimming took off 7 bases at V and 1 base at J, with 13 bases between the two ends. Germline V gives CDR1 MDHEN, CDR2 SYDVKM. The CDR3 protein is CASKDTLAQETQYF. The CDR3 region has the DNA TGTGCCAGCAAGGATACCTTGGCCCAAGAGACCCAGTACTTC. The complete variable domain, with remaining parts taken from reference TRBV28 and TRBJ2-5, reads DVKVTQSSRYLVKRTGEKVFLECVQDMDHENMFWYRQDPGLGLRLIYFSYDVKMKEKGDIPEGYSVSREKKERFSLILESASTNQTSMYLCASKDTLAQETQYFGPGTRLLVL.

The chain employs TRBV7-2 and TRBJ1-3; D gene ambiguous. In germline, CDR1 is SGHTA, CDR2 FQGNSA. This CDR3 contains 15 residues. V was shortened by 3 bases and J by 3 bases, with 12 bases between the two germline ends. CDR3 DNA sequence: TGTGCCAGCAGCTTGGAGGGCGCAGGTGGAAACACCATATATTTT. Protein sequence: CASSLEGAGGNTIYF.

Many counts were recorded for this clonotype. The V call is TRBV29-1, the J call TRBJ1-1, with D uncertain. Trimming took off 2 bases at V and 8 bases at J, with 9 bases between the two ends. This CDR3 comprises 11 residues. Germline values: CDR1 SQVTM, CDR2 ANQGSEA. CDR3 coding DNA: TGCAGCGTTGAAATCGAGCGGGAAGCTTTCTTT. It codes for CSVEIEREAFF.

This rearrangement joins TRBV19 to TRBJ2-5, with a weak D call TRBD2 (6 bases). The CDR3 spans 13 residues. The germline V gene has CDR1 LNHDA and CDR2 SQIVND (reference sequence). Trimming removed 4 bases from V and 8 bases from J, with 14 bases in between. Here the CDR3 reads CASSTRLGPTQYF. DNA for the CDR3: TGTGCCAGTAGTACCCGACTAGGACCCACCCAGTACTTC.

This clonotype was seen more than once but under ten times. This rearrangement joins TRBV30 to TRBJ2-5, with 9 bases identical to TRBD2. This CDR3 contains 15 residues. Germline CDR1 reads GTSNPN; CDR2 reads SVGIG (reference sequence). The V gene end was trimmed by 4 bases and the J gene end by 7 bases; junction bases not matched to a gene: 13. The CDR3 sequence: CAWTLAGAHAGTQYF. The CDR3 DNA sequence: TGTGCCTGGACCTTAGCGGGGGCCCACGCCGGGACCCAGTACTTC.

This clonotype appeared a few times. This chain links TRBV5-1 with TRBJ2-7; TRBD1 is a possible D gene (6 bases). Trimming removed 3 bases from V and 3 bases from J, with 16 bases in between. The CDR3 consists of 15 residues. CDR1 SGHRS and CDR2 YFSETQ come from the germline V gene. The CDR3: CASSSNRDTRYEQYF. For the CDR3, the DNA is TGCGCCAGCAGCTCGAACCGGGACACCCGCTACGAGCAGTACTTC.

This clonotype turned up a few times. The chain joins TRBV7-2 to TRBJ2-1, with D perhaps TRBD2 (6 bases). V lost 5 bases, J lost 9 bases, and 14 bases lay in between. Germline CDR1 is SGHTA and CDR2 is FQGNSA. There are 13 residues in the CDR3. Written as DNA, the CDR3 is TGTGCCAGCAGCCTAAGACTAGTGGGTGAGCAGTTCTTC. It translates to CASSLRLVGEQFF.

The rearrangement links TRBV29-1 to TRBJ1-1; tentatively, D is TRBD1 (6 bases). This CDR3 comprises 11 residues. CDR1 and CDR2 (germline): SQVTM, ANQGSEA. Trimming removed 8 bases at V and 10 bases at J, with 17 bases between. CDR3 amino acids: CSFTMGAGAFF. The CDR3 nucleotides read TGCAGCTTCACCATGGGGGCAGGAGCTTTCTTT.

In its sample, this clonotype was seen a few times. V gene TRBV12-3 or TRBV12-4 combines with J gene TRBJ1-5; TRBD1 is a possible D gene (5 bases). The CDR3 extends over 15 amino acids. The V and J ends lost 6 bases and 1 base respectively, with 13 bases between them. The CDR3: CASSRVRDSNQPQHF. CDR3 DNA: TGTGCCAGCAGCCGCGTACGGGACAGCAATCAGCCCCAGCATTTT.

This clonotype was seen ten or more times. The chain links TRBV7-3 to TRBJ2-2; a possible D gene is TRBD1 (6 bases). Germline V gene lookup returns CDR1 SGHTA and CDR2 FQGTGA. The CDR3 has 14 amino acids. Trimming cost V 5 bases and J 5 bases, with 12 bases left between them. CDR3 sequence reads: CASSRYQGTGELFF. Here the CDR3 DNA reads TGTGCCAGCAGCCGTTACCAGGGGACCGGGGAGCTGTTTTTT.

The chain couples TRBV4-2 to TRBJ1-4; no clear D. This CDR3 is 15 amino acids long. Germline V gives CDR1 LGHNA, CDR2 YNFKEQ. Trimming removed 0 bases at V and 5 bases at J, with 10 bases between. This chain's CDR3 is CASSQDIWPNEKLFF. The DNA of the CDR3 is TGTGCCAGCAGCCAAGATATCTGGCCGAATGAAAAACTGTTTTTT.

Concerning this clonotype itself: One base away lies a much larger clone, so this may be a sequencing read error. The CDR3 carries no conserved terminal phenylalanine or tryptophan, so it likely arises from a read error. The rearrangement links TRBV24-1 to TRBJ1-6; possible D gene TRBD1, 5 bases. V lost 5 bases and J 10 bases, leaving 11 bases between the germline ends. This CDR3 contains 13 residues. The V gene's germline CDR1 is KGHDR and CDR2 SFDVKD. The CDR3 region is CATSAWGGSPLHS. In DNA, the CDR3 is TGTGCCACCAGTGCCTGGGGGGGATCACCCCTCCACTCT.

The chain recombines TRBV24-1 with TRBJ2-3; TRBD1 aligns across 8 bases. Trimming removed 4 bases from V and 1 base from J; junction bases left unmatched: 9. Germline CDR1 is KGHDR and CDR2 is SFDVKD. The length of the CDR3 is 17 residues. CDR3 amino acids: CATSDTGMTGGTDTQYF. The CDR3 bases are TGTGCCACCAGTGACACCGGGATGACAGGGGGCACAGATACGCAGTATTTT.

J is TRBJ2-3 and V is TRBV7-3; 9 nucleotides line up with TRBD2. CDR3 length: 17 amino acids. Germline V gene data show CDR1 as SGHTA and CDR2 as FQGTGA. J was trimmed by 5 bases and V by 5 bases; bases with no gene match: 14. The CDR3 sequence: CASSAWGRASGKDTQYF. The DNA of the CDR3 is TGTGCCAGCAGCGCCTGGGGACGGGCTAGCGGGAAAGATACGCAGTATTTT. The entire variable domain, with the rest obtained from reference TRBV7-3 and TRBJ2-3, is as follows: GAGVSQTPSNKVTEKGKYVELRCDPISGHTALYWYRQSLGQGPEFLIYFQGTGAADDSGLPNDRFFAVRPEGSVSTLKIQRTERGDSAVYLCASSAWGRASGKDTQYFGPGTRLTVL.

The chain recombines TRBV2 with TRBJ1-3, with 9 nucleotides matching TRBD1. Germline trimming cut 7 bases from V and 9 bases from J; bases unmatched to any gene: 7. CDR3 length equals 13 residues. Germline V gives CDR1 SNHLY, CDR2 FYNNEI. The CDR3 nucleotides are TGTGCCAGCACCAGGGACAGGGCTGGCACCATATATTTT. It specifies CASTRDRAGTIYF. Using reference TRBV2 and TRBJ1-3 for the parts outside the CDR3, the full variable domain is EPEVTQTPSHQVTQMGQEVILRCVPISNHLYFYWYRQILGQKVEFLVSFYNNEISEKSEIFDDQFSVERPDGSNFTLKIRSTKLEDSAMYFCASTRDRAGTIYFGEGSWLTVV.

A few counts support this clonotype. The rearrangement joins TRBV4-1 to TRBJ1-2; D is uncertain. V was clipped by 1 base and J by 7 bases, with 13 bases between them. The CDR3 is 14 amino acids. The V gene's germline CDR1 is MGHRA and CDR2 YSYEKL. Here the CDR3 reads CASSQGLRLSGYTF. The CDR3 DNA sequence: TGCGCCAGCAGCCAAGGGTTAAGGTTAAGTGGCTACACCTTC.

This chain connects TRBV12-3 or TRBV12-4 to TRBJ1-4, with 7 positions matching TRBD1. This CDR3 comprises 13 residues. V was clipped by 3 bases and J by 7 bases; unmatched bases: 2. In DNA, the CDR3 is TGTGCCAGCAGTTTTGGGACAGCTGAAAAACTGTTTTTT. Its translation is CASSFGTAEKLFF.

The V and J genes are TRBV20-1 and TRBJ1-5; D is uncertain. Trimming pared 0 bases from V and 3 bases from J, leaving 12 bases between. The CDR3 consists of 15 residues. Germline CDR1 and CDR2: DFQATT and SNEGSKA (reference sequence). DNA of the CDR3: TGCAGTGCTAGAGATGCCGGACGTTCCAATCAGCCCCAGCATTTT. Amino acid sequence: CSARDAGRSNQPQHF.

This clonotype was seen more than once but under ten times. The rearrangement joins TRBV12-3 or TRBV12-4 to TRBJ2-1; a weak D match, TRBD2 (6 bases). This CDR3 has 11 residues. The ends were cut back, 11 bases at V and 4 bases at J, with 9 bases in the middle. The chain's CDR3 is CACGVYNEQFF. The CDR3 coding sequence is TGTGCCTGCGGGGTTTACAATGAGCAGTTCTTC.

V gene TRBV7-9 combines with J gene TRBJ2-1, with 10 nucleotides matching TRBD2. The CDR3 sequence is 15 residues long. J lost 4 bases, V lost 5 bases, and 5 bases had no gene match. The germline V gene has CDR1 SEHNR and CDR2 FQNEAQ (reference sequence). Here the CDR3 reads CASSEKLAGYNEQFF. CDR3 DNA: TGTGCCAGCAGCGAAAAACTAGCGGGGTACAATGAGCAGTTCTTC.

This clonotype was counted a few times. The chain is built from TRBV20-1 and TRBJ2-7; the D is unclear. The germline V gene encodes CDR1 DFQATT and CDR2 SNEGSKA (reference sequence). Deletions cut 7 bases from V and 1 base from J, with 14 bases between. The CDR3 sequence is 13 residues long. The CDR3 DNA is TGCAGTGTCAGGATGGTACCTTCCTACGAGCAGTACTTC. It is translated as CSVRMVPSYEQYF.